This is a list of T cell receptor beta chains from one sample in a study of response to subunit inactivated influenza vaccine. Each CDR3 protein is one row after TCRdb ran MiXCR on the RT-PCR reads. This sample carries about 170,000 distinct CDR3 sequences, about 10% of them seen once, and the ten largest clones take roughly a third. The sample in question was CD8+ T cells sorted from PBMCs, obtained 23 months after vaccination. The receptor source for this set is a man in his fifties or sixties who received an inactivated influenza vaccine. Each CDR3 is given without its conserved first and last residue. The D gene is left open where the match is weak. The size entry is marked missing in some rows and otherwise reads once, few, many or a size class.

size	D	V	length	CDR3
-	-	TRBV19	12	ASSIFSTNTEAF
few	-	TRBV18	12	ASSPGRGGNTIY
-	-	TRBV2	15	ASRVGRGRTNTVGAF
few	-	TRBV2	10	ASSQYGGELF
few	TRBD2	TRBV7-8	14	ASSRFVGGPTDTQY
many	TRBD2	TRBV12-3/TRBV12-4	13	ASKPLAGVTDTQY
many	-	TRBV28	14	ASSLDRRSGANVLT
few	TRBD2	TRBV5-1	17	ASSLGKTSGGADTGELF
few	TRBD2	TRBV27	11	ASRLAGTDTQY
-	-	TRBV21-1	12	ASSRGGVLYEQY
-	TRBD2	TRBV3-1	13	ASSQRLREGYEQY
-	TRBD1	TRBV29-1	10	SVRGLENTIY
-	-	TRBV11-2	13	ASLAGGSSGNTIY
-	-	TRBV19	14	ASSTAAGYGANVLT
-	-	TRBV11-2	14	ASSLMPWAPTGELF
few	TRBD2	TRBV7-8	13	ASSSSLAGAYEQY
-	-	TRBV28	14	ATCPLNRGSYNEQF
many	TRBD2	TRBV7-8	12	ASSLVGLAYEQY
-	-	TRBV6-6	11	ASSYVTAYGYT
-	-	TRBV29-1	10	SVSMTGPIQF
few	TRBD2	TRBV6-5	15	ASSYYGLAGAQETQY
-	-	TRBV24-1	13	ATSDSGADTYEQY
many	-	TRBV2	12	ASRGQTNTDTQY
few	-	TRBV4-1	14	ASSQDLDATNEKLF
-	-	TRBV27	13	ASSSLGGWNEKLF
-	-	TRBV28	11	ASSLMSGNEQY
few	-	TRBV15	11	ATSREAGDEQY
many	TRBD1	TRBV28	14	ASSNPTGGITYEQY
-	TRBD1	TRBV4-1	12	ASSPDRGYYEQY
-	-	TRBV2	12	ASSALWNEDSKY
-	-	TRBV12-3/TRBV12-4	11	ASSIPGQPGYT
medium-sized	TRBD1	TRBV7-2	14	ASSSAWTGGYNEQF
-	-	TRBV29-1	11	SVDMLPNYGYT
few	-	TRBV6-5	12	ASSYSGPGNTIY
-	-	TRBV28	14	ASSFLGSGVSYEQY
many	-	TRBV6-2/TRBV6-3	11	ASSARENTEAF
few	TRBD1	TRBV11-2	13	ASSPGDRISYEQY
-	-	TRBV5-6	14	ASSLAGTGSYNEQF
few	TRBD1	TRBV20-1	11	SATTGTEYEQY
few	-	TRBV10-3	17	AIGIRFDRRSHILYEQY
few	-	TRBV6-1	14	ASSDALDRYNTEAF
few	-	TRBV10-1	12	ASSDALSTDTQY
few	-	TRBV10-3	12	AISESVGIETQY
-	-	TRBV10-3	13	AISEGLQIPDTQY
-	TRBD1	TRBV7-9	13	ASSRPRDSSYEQY
-	-	TRBV14	13	ASSPGQLFNYGYT
many	-	TRBV3-1	12	ASSQAEPQETQY
many	TRBD2	TRBV7-8	15	ASSSRLAGSSYNEQF
-	-	TRBV28	13	ASSFWGGTSYGYT
-	-	TRBV27	12	ASSFAVSTDTQY
few	TRBD2	TRBV6-1	12	ASSAGLATDTQY
few	-	TRBV7-9	13	ASSAGRGPGNTIY